This entry lists 8 T cell receptor beta chains sequenced from one sample in a study of CD8+ T cells in alopecia areata. After isolation, RNA underwent reverse transcription to generate cDNA as the sequencing template. Sequencing used immunoSEQ multiplex PCR; TCRdb keeps in-frame clones, though not all of them. The sample yields roughly 190,000 clones, roughly three fifths seen once. Treatment denoted: oral pan-JAK inhibitor, 5-10 mg twice daily. Specimen: CD4+ T cells sorted from blood, collected around week 49, from a patient treated with tofacitinib. The receptors here all came from a human donor with alopecia areata.

The rearrangement uses TRBV29-1 and TRBJ1-1; no clear D. V was shortened by 4 bases and J by 3 bases, with 9 bases between the two germline ends. The CDR3 has 12 amino acids. The germline V gene has CDR1 SQVTM and CDR2 ANQGSEA. CDR3 loop: CSVGGSHTEAFF. The CDR3 nucleotides are TGCAGCGTTGGGGGTTCGCACACTGAAGCTTTCTTT.

This clone was counted a few times. The chain links TRBV29-1 to TRBJ2-5; possible D gene TRBD2, 5 bases. Trimming pared 5 bases from V and 3 bases from J, leaving 16 bases between. The CDR3 length is 14 residues. Germline CDR1 is SQVTM and CDR2 is ANQGSEA. The CDR3 region is CSVFGRRREETQYF. In DNA, the CDR3 is TGCAGCGTTTTCGGCCGTAGGCGGGAAGAGACCCAGTACTTC.

The chain recombines TRBV29-1 with TRBJ2-4, with D maybe TRBD2 (6 bases). The germline gives CDR1 SQVTM, CDR2 ANQGSEA. V was shortened by 6 bases and J by 6 bases, with 12 bases between the two germline ends. The CDR3 sequence is 12 residues long. The chain's CDR3 is CSVAGTANIQYF. The CDR3 DNA is TGCAGCGTCGCCGGGACTGCAAACATTCAGTACTTC. The entire variable domain, with the rest obtained from reference TRBV29-1 and TRBJ2-4, is as follows: SAVISQKPSRDICQRGTSLTIQCQVDSQVTMMFWYRQQPGQSLTLIATANQGSEATYESGFVIDKFPISRPNLTFSTLTVSNMSPEDSSIYLCSVAGTANIQYFGAGTRLSVL.

The chain has TRBV15 and TRBJ2-7; TRBD1 agrees at 11 bases. CDR1 LNHNV and CDR2 YYDKDF come from the germline V gene (reference sequence). The CDR3 is made up of 19 amino acids. J was trimmed by 6 bases and V by 0 bases; bases with no gene match: 16. CDR3 loop: CATSRERTGGRMGKGEQYF. CDR3 DNA: TGTGCCACCAGCAGAGAGCGGACAGGGGGCCGTATGGGAAAGGGCGAGCAGTACTTC.

The V gene is TRBV29-1, the J gene TRBJ1-1; D is unresolved. Germline CDR1 and CDR2: SQVTM and ANQGSEA. The CDR3 totals 13 residues. Trimming removed 5 bases from V and 0 bases from J, with 10 bases in between. The CDR3 spells CSVRWQMNTEAFF. CDR3 sequence (DNA): TGCAGCGTTCGCTGGCAGATGAACACTGAAGCTTTCTTT.

V usage is TRBV5-6 and J usage is TRBJ2-7; no reliable D call. Germline V gene lookup returns CDR1 SGHDT and CDR2 YYEEEE. V lost 3 bases, J lost 4 bases, and 8 bases lay in between. This CDR3 contains 12 residues. In DNA, the CDR3 is TGTGCCAGCAGCTCGACGAGTTACGAGCAGTACTTC. It translates to CASSSTSYEQYF.

In DNA form, the CDR3 reads TGCGCCAGCAGCTTGGGGGCCGCGAACACTGAAGCTTTCTTT. This translates into CASSLGAANTEAFF. The V gene is TRBV5-1, the J gene TRBJ1-1; D is ambiguous. Germline V lookup: CDR1 SGHRS, CDR2 YFSETQ. V was shortened by 0 bases and J by 1 base, with 7 bases between the two germline ends. This CDR3 is built from 14 residues.

This clone was recorded a few times. The gene calls are TRBV30 and TRBJ2-1; 7 bases are shared with TRBD2. The CDR3 loop spans 12 amino acids. After removal of 3 bases from V and 7 bases from J, the junction contained 3 bases not matched to a gene. CDR1 and CDR2 (germline): GTSNPN, SVGIG (reference sequence). CDR3 sequence (DNA): TGTGCCTGGAGAGGACTAGAAAATGAGCAGTTCTTC. It yields the protein CAWRGLENEQFF.